This T cell receptor beta chain was identified in a study of patients and donors after allogeneic stem cell transplantation (dated by TCRdb to about 2020). As for this clonotype: Its antigen remains unidentified. No much larger clonotype is one base removed from it; base qualities were not supplied.

The library came from RT-PCR. The data were produced on a NextSeq 550. The raw public data were reprocessed by TCRdb itself: fastp quality trimming at Q25, MiXCR clonotype calling, in-frame beta chains only. For every CDR3 protein sequence, its rows merge into one entry that carries the most common genes and DNA. The sample profile shows approximately 21,000 distinct CDR3 sequences; about 30% of them were found once. The ten largest clones represent 40% to 55% of the sample. The sequence came from a human donor who was either an allogeneic HSCT recipient or a stem cell or donor lymphocyte infusion donor (not recorded which). It is not recorded whose cells these are; they may come from a transplant donor. The sample taken for sequencing was blood, either unsorted or a sorted T cell fraction (not recorded which).

The DNA sequence is TGTGCCACAAGGGGCCAGGGGGATGAAGCTTTCTTT. This gives the protein CATRGQGDEAFF. The receptor chain draws on TRBV10-3 and TRBJ1-1, with 7 bases aligning to TRBD1. In the germline V gene, CDR1 corresponds to ENHRY and CDR2 to SYGVKD. Germline trimming amounts to 10 bases on V and 7 bases on J, with 9 as the count of junction bases outside the gene matches. There are 12 amino acids in the CDR3, from cysteine to phenylalanine inclusive. Here the CDR3 DNA is all that survives: 36 bases in frame from base 1.